This T cell receptor (beta chain) was obtained from a study of blood T cell repertoires in COVID-19. Across the whole study: The study drew acute and convalescent COVID-19 samples from the United States, Italy and Spain.

V lost 0 bases and J 1 base, leaving 13 bases between the germline ends. Germline V lookup: CDR1 LGHNA, CDR2 YNFKEQ. CDR3 length: 17 amino acids. The table came from immunoSEQ multiplex PCR; TCRdb's copy has only in-frame clones and leaves some out. Seen here are around 200,000 clones, around 85% observed once, and the top ten hold under 25%. The specimen was peripheral blood. The gene calls are TRBV4-2 and TRBJ2-1; a weak D match, TRBD2 (6 bases). The sequence was collected from a man aged 70 or older with active or convalescent COVID-19. CDR3 DNA: TGTGCCAGCAGCCAAGAGGATGGAGGGTTTTCCTACAATGAGCAGTTCTTC. Its protein product is CASSQEDGGFSYNEQFF.